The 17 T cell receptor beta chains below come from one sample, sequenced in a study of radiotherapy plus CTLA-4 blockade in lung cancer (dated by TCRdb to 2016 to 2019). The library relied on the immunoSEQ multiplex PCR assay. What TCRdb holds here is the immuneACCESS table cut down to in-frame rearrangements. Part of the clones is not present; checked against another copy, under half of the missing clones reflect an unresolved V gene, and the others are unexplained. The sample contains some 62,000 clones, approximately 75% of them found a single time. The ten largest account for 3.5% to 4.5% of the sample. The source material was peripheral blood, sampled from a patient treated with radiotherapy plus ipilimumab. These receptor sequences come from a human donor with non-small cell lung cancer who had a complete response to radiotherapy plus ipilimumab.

The CDR3: CAWTREDGYTF. The CDR3 nucleotides are TGTGCCTGGACTCGGGAAGATGGCTACACCTTC. The chain joins TRBV30 to TRBJ1-2; D ambiguous. V lost 4 bases to trimming and J lost 6 bases, with 9 bases between them. Germline-derived CDR1 and CDR2 are GTSNPN and SVGIG (reference sequence). The CDR3 sequence is 11 residues long.

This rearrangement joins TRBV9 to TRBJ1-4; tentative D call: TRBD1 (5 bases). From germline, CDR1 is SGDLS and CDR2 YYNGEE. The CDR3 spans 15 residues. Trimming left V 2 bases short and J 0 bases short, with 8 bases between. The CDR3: CASSVQGATNEKLFF. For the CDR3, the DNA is TGTGCCAGCAGCGTTCAGGGTGCAACTAATGAAAAACTGTTTTTT.

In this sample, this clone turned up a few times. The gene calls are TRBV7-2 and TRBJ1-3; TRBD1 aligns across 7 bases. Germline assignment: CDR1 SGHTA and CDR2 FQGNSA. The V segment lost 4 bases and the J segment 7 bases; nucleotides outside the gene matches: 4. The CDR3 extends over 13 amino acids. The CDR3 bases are TGTGCCAGCAGCTCACAGGGGAGGAACACCATATATTTT. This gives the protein CASSSQGRNTIYF.

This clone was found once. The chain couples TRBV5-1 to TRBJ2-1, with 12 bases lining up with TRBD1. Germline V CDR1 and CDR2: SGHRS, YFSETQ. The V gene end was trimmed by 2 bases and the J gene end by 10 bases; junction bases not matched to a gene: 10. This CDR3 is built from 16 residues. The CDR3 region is CASSLVPGTGGNEQFF. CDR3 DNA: TGCGCCAGCAGCTTAGTTCCCGGGACAGGGGGCAACGAGCAGTTCTTC.

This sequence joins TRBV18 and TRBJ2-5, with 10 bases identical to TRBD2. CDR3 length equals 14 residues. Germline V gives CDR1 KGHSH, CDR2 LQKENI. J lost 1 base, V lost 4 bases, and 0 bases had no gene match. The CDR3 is CASSRLAGQETQYF. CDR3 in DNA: TGTGCCAGCTCACGACTAGCGGGCCAAGAGACCCAGTACTTC.

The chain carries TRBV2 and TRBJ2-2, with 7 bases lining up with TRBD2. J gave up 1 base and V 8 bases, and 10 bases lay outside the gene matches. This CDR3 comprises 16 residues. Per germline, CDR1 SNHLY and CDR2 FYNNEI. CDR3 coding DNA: TGTGCCAGCGGGGCTGGGAGGGTGTGGAACACCGGGGAGCTGTTTTTT. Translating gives CASGAGRVWNTGELFF.

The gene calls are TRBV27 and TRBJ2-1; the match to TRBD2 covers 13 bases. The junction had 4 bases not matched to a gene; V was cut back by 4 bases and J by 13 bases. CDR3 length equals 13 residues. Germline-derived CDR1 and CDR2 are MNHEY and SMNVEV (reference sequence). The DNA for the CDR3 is TGTGCCAGCAGTTCAGGACTAGCGGGAGTTCAGTTCTTC. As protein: CASSSGLAGVQFF.

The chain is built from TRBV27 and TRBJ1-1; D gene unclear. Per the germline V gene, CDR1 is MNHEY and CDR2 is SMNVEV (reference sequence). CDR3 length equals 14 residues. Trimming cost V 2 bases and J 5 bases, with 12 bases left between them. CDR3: CASSLMGLVTEAFF. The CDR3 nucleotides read TGTGCCAGCAGTTTAATGGGGTTGGTTACTGAAGCTTTCTTT.

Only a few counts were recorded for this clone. DNA for the CDR3: TGTGCCAGCAGCACGGGACGGTCGGGGGAGACCCAGTACTTC. This codes for CASSTGRSGETQYF. The rearrangement links TRBV7-2 to TRBJ2-5; D tentatively fits TRBD1 or TRBD2 (5 bases each). The CDR3 runs 14 residues. CDR1 and CDR2 from the germline V gene are SGHTA and FQGNSA. V was cut by 5 bases and J by 5 bases, with 15 bases left in between.

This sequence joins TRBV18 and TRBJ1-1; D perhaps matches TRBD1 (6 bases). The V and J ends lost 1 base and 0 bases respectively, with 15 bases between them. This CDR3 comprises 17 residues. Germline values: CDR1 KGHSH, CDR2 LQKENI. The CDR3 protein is CASSPRTGGDVNTEAFF. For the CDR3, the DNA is TGTGCCAGCTCACCACGGACGGGGGGCGATGTGAACACTGAAGCTTTCTTT. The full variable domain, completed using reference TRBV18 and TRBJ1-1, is NAGVMQNPRHLVRRRGQEARLRCSPMKGHSHVYWYRQLPEEGLKFMVYLQKENIIDESGMPKERFSAEFPKEGPSILRIQQVVRGDSAAYFCASSPRTGGDVNTEAFFGQGTRLTVV.

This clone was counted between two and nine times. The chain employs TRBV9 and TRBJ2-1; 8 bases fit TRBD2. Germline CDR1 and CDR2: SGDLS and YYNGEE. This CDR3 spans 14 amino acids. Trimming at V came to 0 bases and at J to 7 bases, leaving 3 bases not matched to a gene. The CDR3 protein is CASSVASSGNEQFF. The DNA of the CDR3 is TGTGCCAGCAGCGTAGCTTCTAGCGGGAATGAGCAGTTCTTC. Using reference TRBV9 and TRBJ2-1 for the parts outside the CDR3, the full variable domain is DSGVTQTPKHLITATGQRVTLRCSPRSGDLSVYWYQQSLDQGLQFLIQYYNGEERAKGNILERFSAQQFPDLHSELNLSSLELGDSALYFCASSVASSGNEQFFGPGTRLTVL.

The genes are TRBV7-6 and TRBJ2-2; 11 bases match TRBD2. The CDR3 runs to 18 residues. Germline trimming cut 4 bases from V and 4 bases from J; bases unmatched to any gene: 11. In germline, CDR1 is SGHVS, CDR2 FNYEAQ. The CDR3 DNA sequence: TGTGCCAGCAGCTCCCACGGTAGCGGGAGGGCCAGCACCGGGGAGCTGTTTTTT. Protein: CASSSHGSGRASTGELFF.

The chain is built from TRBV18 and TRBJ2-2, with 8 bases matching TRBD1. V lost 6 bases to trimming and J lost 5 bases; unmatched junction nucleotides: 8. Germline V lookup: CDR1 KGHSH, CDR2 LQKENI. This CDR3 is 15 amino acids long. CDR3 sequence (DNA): TGTGCCAGCTCCACGGGACAGGTTGGAACCGGGGAGCTGTTTTTT. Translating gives CASSTGQVGTGELFF.

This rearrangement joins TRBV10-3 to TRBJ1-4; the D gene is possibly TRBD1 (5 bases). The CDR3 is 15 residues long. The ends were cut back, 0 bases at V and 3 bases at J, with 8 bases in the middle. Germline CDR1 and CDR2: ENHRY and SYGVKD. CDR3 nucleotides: TGTGCCATCAGTGAGTCGATGGGGGCTAATGAAAAACTGTTTTTT. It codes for CAISESMGANEKLFF.

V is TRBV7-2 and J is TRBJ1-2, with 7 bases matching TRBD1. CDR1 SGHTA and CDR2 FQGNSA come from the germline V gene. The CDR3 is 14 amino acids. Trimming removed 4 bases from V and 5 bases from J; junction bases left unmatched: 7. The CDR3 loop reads CASSSDREGYGYTF. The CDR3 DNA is TGTGCCAGCAGCTCCGACAGGGAAGGATATGGCTACACCTTC. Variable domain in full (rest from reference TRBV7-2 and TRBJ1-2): GAGVSQSPSNKVTEKGKDVELRCDPISGHTALYWYRQSLGQGLEFLIYFQGNSAPDKSGLPSDRFSAERTGGSVSTLTIQRTQQEDSAVYLCASSSDREGYGYTFGSGTRLTVV.

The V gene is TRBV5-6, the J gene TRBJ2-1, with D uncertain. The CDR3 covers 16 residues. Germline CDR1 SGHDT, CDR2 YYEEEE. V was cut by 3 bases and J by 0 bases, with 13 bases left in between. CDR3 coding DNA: TGTGCCAGCAGCTCCGTTACACCTCTCTCCTACAATGAGCAGTTCTTC. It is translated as CASSSVTPLSYNEQFF. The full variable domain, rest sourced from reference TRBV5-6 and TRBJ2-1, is DAGVTQSPTHLIKTRGQQVTLRCSPKSGHDTVSWYQQALGQGPQFIFQYYEEEERQRGNFPDRFSGHQFPNYSSELNVNALLLGDSALYLCASSSVTPLSYNEQFFGPGTRLTVL.

CDR3 loop: CASSQDGTVNQPQHF. The CDR3 nucleotides read TGCGCCAGCAGCCAAGATGGAACAGTCAATCAGCCCCAGCATTTT. The rearrangement links TRBV4-1 to TRBJ1-5, with unresolved D. Trimming stripped 0 bases from V and 3 bases from J, with 9 bases between. The CDR3 is 15 amino acids. Germline CDR1 is MGHRA and CDR2 is YSYEKL.